This entry describes one TCR beta chain. V was shortened by 2 bases and J by 7 bases, with 9 bases between the two germline ends. Germline CDR1 reads SGHTA; CDR2 reads FQGNSA. CDR3 length: 13 residues. This entry comes from a study of blood T cell repertoires in COVID-19. Looking at the study overall: Donors in the United States, Italy and Spain gave samples during acute or convalescent COVID-19.

Sequencing used immunoSEQ multiplex PCR; TCRdb keeps in-frame clones, though not all of them. The sample records over 70,000 clones, approximately 80% being singletons. Sequenced: peripheral blood. The rearrangement joins TRBV7-2 to TRBJ1-5; D remains unclear. This receptor was obtained from a human donor in a cohort sampled during active COVID-19. In DNA, the CDR3 is TGTGCCAGCAGCTTAACGGGGTCCCAGCCCCAGCATTTT. Residues: CASSLTGSQPQHF. Drawing the rest from reference TRBV7-2 and TRBJ1-5, the complete variable domain is GAGVSQSPSNKVTEKGKDVELRCDPISGHTALYWYRQSLGQGLEFLIYFQGNSAPDKSGLPSDRFSAERTGGSVSTLTIQRTQQEDSAVYLCASSLTGSQPQHFGDGTRLSIL.